This TCR beta chain was retrieved from a study of beta chain features in type 1 diabetes. The study's findings and limits: VDJ junctions sequenced from type 1 diabetes patients showed fewer insertions and more deletions.

This clone was seen only a few times. Its target is unknown. Expressed TCRB transcripts were sequenced because the entire RNA isolate underwent reverse transcription. It was found that naive, central memory and regulatory T cell samples averaged about 3.4 million reads. Assay used: immunoSEQ multiplex PCR; TCRdb lists only in-frame clones, some missing. The data hold roughly 400,000 clones, with 11% to 15% observed a single time. Each of the CD4+ naive, central memory, regulatory and stem cell-like memory populations was sorted via CD45RO/CCR7/CD25/CD127/CD95/CD27. The authors obtained over 98% purity in all sorted populations. Sequencing was done on a sample of naive CD4+ T cells from blood. The receptor was derived from a man in his thirties or forties in good health.

This chain's CDR3 is CASSMRTGGRYGYTF. Here the CDR3 DNA reads TGTGCCAGCAGCATGCGGACAGGGGGTAGATATGGCTACACCTTC. V is TRBV9 and J is TRBJ1-2, with 10 bases matching TRBD1. Germline CDR1 SGDLS, CDR2 YYNGEE. There are 15 residues in the CDR3. V was clipped by 4 bases and J by 5 bases; unmatched bases: 8.